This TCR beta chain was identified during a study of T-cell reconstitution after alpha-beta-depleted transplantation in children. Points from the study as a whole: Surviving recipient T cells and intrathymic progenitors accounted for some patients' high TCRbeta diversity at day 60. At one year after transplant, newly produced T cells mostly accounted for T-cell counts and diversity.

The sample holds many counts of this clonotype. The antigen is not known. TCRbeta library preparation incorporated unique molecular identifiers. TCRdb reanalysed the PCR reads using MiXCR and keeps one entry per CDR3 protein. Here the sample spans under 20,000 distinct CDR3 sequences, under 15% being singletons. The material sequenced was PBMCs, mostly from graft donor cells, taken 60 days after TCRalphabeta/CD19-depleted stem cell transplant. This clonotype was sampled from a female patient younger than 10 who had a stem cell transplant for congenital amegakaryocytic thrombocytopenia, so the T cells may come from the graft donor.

CDR3 DNA sequence: TGCGCCAGCAGCTTGACAGGGGGGCCAAATGGCTACACCTTC. It specifies CASSLTGGPNGYTF. The chain recombines TRBV5-1 with TRBJ1-2, with 8 bases identical to TRBD1. CDR1 is SGHRS and CDR2 is YFSETQ in the germline V gene. This CDR3 comprises 14 residues. V was pared by 1 base and J by 6 bases, with 5 bases of the junction left unmatched.